This TCR beta chain is drawn from a study of HIV-infected children after antiretroviral therapy interruption. For the study at large: EBV and CMV exposure was recorded in most children. Weeks 0, 12, interruption end (24 or 48), and about 3 years post-study gave interruption-arm samples. Samples from the continuous-treatment group were taken at weeks 0, 48 and 150. Study outcomes and limitations: By the end of treatment interruption, naive CD4+ clonality (Gini) increased.

The treatment was: PENTA 11 planned treatment interruption arm or continuous ART arm. The TCR library was built from RNA with a 3' RACE protocol and unique molecular identifiers. MiXCR, run by TCRdb on the 3' RACE reads, gives a single entry per CDR3 protein. The sample lists some 16,000 distinct CDR3 sequences, 3% to 4% seen once, with 5% to 6% in the top ten. This CDR3 comprises 15 residues. The V end lost 0 bases, the J end lost 6 bases, and 12 bases lay between the germline ends. Germline V CDR1 and CDR2: LNHDA, SQIVND (reference sequence). Judged by abundance, this clonotype is medium-sized. Its antigen is undetermined.

The sequenced sample was CD45RA+ CD4+ T cells from PBMCs, obtained from a donor given antiretroviral therapy, either interrupted or continuous. Subset defined: naive CD4+ CD45RA+ CD45RO- T cells. This clonotype was sampled from a child between 2 and 17 years old with HIV. V gene TRBV19 combines with J gene TRBJ1-5; no clear D gene. The CDR3 sequence: CASSIESVPLQPQHF. CDR3 DNA sequence: TGTGCCAGTAGTATAGAAAGTGTGCCCCTTCAGCCCCAGCATTTT.